These 25 T cell receptor beta chains share one sample of origin, sequenced in a study of blood T cell repertoires in COVID-19. Here immunoSEQ multiplex PCR was the method, and the copy in TCRdb shows in-frame clones only, minus some. The repertoire has under 250,000 clones, approximately 91% of them found once; the top ten carry 2.7%. The sample was peripheral blood. Source of these receptors: an older woman with acute or convalescent COVID-19.

The genes are TRBV19 and TRBJ2-2; 8 bases align to TRBD1. The CDR3 is 15 amino acids. From germline, CDR1 is LNHDA and CDR2 SQIVND (reference sequence). V was pared by 5 bases and J by 6 bases, with 8 bases of the junction left unmatched. Written as DNA, the CDR3 is TGTGCCAGTAGTCCCCGGACAGGGCGAGCCGGGGAGCTGTTTTTT. Protein: CASSPRTGRAGELFF.

This clone came up a few times. The chain uses TRBV6-5 and TRBJ2-7; the match to TRBD2 covers 7 bases. The CDR3 is 15 amino acids. The V segment lost 6 bases and the J segment 2 bases; nucleotides outside the gene matches: 10. Germline-derived CDR1 and CDR2 are MNHEY and SVGAGI. The CDR3 DNA sequence: TGTGCCAGCAGAAAACTTGGGACTAAACCCTACGAGCAGTACTTC. Its translation: CASRKLGTKPYEQYF.

The chain links TRBV6-6 to TRBJ1-2; TRBD1 might be the D (5 bases). The CDR3 has 15 residues. CDR1 and CDR2 from the germline V gene are MNHNY and SVGAGI (reference sequence). The germline V and J ends were trimmed by 2 bases and 2 bases, with 12 bases remaining between them. The CDR3 region has the DNA TGTGCCAGCAGTTACAGGGTACAGGCAAACTATGGCTACACCTTC. Its translation: CASSYRVQANYGYTF.

V gene TRBV12-3 or TRBV12-4 combines with J gene TRBJ1-4; 8 nucleotides agree with TRBD1. V was clipped by 6 bases and J by 8 bases; unmatched bases: 2. The CDR3 runs 12 residues. The CDR3 DNA follows: TGTGCCAGCAGGCGACAGGGGGAAAAACTGTTTTTT. Translated, it gives CASRRQGEKLFF.

The rearrangement uses TRBV11-2 and TRBJ2-7; 9 nucleotides match TRBD1. The length of the CDR3 is 16 residues. Trimming at V came to 5 bases and at J to 5 bases, leaving 13 bases not matched to a gene. The germline gives CDR1 SGHAT, CDR2 FQNNGV. The CDR3 coding sequence is TGTGCCAGCAGCCCTGGCCGGGACAGGGTAGGCGACGAGCAGTACTTC. Translation gives CASSPGRDRVGDEQYF.

The rearrangement uses TRBV7-8 and TRBJ2-6; D ambiguous. The CDR3 covers 15 residues. CDR1 SGHVS and CDR2 FQNEAQ come from the germline V gene. Trimming stripped 3 bases from V and 0 bases from J, with 6 bases between. CDR3 DNA sequence: TGTGCCAGCAGCTTTCGGAGCTCTGGGGCCAACGTCCTGACTTTC. As protein: CASSFRSSGANVLTF.

The chain recombines TRBV7-2 with TRBJ2-7, with D maybe TRBD1 (6 bases). The CDR3 covers 14 residues. V lost 0 bases and J lost 2, with 8 bases in between. CDR1 is SGHTA and CDR2 is FQGNSA in the germline V gene. In DNA form, the CDR3 reads TGTGCCAGCAGCTTAGCCGCAGGGGCCTACGAGCAGTACTTC. It specifies CASSLAAGAYEQYF.

The gene calls are TRBV5-1 and TRBJ1-2, with 7 bases identical to TRBD1. The CDR3 runs 12 residues. CDR1 and CDR2 from the germline V gene are SGHRS and YFSETQ. The J segment lost 7 bases and the V segment lost 4 bases, leaving 4 bases of the junction unmatched. Here the CDR3 reads CASSPGQAGYTF. CDR3 bases: TGCGCCAGCAGCCCTGGACAGGCTGGCTACACCTTC.

V and J are TRBV7-2 and TRBJ2-3, with D tentatively TRBD1 (6 bases). Germline V gene data show CDR1 as SGHTA and CDR2 as FQGNSA. The CDR3 covers 14 residues. The V end was cut by 4 bases, the J end by 0 bases, with 8 bases between. CDR3 residues: CASSSQGSTDTQYF. The DNA of the CDR3 is TGTGCCAGCAGCTCTCAGGGGAGCACAGATACGCAGTATTTT.

The gene calls are TRBV7-8 and TRBJ2-2; TRBD2 aligns across 11 bases. Germline CDR1 SGHVS, CDR2 FQNEAQ. J was trimmed by 5 bases and V by 5 bases; bases with no gene match: 10. The CDR3 consists of 17 residues. Written as DNA, the CDR3 is TGTGCCAGCAGCCGGCTTAGCGGGAGGGCCAAAACCGGGGAGCTGTTTTTT. Translating gives CASSRLSGRAKTGELFF.

As DNA, the CDR3 is TGTGCCAGCAGTCAAAGACAGGGGGACACTGAAGCTTTCTTT. Translation: CASSQRQGDTEAFF. The chain links TRBV6-5 to TRBJ1-1; 9 positions match TRBD1. Germline-derived CDR1 and CDR2 are MNHEY and SVGAGI. V trimming: 5 bases; J trimming: 3 bases; junction bases outside the gene matches: 4. The CDR3 extends over 14 amino acids.

This chain joins TRBV5-1 and TRBJ1-2; 8 nucleotides line up with TRBD1. The germline gives CDR1 SGHRS, CDR2 YFSETQ. V shed 4 bases, J shed 7 bases, and the junction held 12 bases outside the gene matches. This CDR3 contains 15 residues. CDR3 amino acids: CASSLTGQGRVGYTF. The CDR3 DNA is TGCGCCAGCAGCCTTACCGGACAGGGCCGAGTTGGCTACACCTTC.

This chain connects TRBV7-2 to TRBJ1-1; 9 bases match TRBD1. V lost 5 bases to trimming and J lost 4 bases; unmatched junction nucleotides: 5. Germline lookup yields CDR1 SGHTA and CDR2 FQGNSA. CDR3 length: 14 residues. DNA for the CDR3: TGTGCCAGCAGCCTACAGGGGGCGACCACTGAAGCTTTCTTT. It is translated as CASSLQGATTEAFF.

The chain is built from TRBV4-2 and TRBJ1-1; 8 bases map to TRBD1. In germline, CDR1 is LGHNA, CDR2 YNFKEQ. CDR3 length equals 15 residues. Trimming removed 2 bases from V and 0 bases from J; junction bases left unmatched: 2. The CDR3 spells CASSQPDRVNTEAFF. CDR3 nucleotides: TGTGCCAGCAGCCAACCGGACAGGGTGAACACTGAAGCTTTCTTT.

This chain joins TRBV28 and TRBJ1-5; TRBD1 matches at 12 bases. The CDR3 length is 20 residues. Unmatched junction bases numbered 17, after V lost 6 bases and J lost 2 bases. Germline lookup yields CDR1 MDHEN and CDR2 SYDVKM. DNA of the CDR3: TGTGCCAGCAGACTAATGGTCGGGACAGGGGGCCATATGCGCAATCAGCCCCAGCATTTT. Amino acid sequence: CASRLMVGTGGHMRNQPQHF.

V gene TRBV5-1 combines with J gene TRBJ2-7; possibly TRBD1 for D (5 bases). This CDR3 comprises 14 residues. Germline V CDR1 and CDR2: SGHRS, YFSETQ. The V gene lost 0 bases and the J gene lost 3 bases, with 10 bases spanning the gap. CDR3 in amino acids: CASSLVPGLYEQYF. CDR3 sequence (DNA): TGCGCCAGCAGCTTGGTTCCAGGGCTCTACGAGCAGTACTTC.

The chain links TRBV5-6 to TRBJ1-5; 8 bases are a match to TRBD1. V shed 1 base, J shed 7 bases, and the junction held 4 bases outside the gene matches. Per the germline V gene, CDR1 is SGHDT and CDR2 is YYEEEE. The CDR3 covers 14 residues. The CDR3: CASSLRTGNQPQHF. The CDR3 DNA reads as TGTGCCAGCAGCTTGCGGACAGGGAACCAGCCCCAGCATTTT.

The J gene is TRBJ1-3, the V gene TRBV18, with D possibly TRBD1 on 6 matching bases. CDR3 length equals 17 residues. Trimming took off 3 bases at V and 4 bases at J, with 19 bases between the two ends. CDR1 KGHSH and CDR2 LQKENI come from the germline V gene. The CDR3 DNA sequence: TGTGCCAGCTCACCTTACCCGGACAGCCCGGCCGGAAACACCATATATTTT. As protein: CASSPYPDSPAGNTIYF. The complete variable domain, with remaining parts taken from reference TRBV18 and TRBJ1-3, reads NAGVMQNPRHLVRRRGQEARLRCSPMKGHSHVYWYRQLPEEGLKFMVYLQKENIIDESGMPKERFSAEFPKEGPSILRIQQVVRGDSAAYFCASSPYPDSPAGNTIYFGEGSWLTVV.

There are a few counts of this clone. The chain is built from TRBV6-4 and TRBJ1-2; D might be TRBD1 (5 bases). The CDR3 totals 16 residues. CDR1 is MRHNA and CDR2 is SNTAGT in the germline V gene. The V end lost 0 bases, the J end lost 2 bases, and 13 bases lay between the germline ends. The CDR3 coding sequence is TGTGCCAGCAGTGACTCGAATCGTGGGGGGAACTATGGCTACACCTTC. Translating it yields CASSDSNRGGNYGYTF.

V gene TRBV18 combines with J gene TRBJ1-5; no clear D. Germline V gene data show CDR1 as KGHSH and CDR2 as LQKENI. Trimming took 3 bases from V and 6 from J, leaving 9 bases between them. This CDR3 region has 13 residues. Here the CDR3 DNA reads TGTGCCAGCTCACCCGACTCACGTCAGCCCCAGCATTTT. Its translation is CASSPDSRQPQHF.

The chain employs TRBV7-3 and TRBJ2-2; D possibly corresponds to TRBD1 (6 bases). The V gene's germline CDR1 is SGHTA and CDR2 FQGTGA. V shed 7 bases and J shed 5 bases, with 8 bases lying between them. CDR3 size: 12 residues. For the CDR3, the DNA is TGTGCCAGCAAAACAGGGACCGGGGAGCTGTTTTTT. This sequence encodes CASKTGTGELFF.

This chain links TRBV30 with TRBJ1-1; D not certain. Germline values: CDR1 GTSNPN, CDR2 SVGIG (reference sequence). V was clipped by 5 bases and J by 4 bases, with 20 bases between them. This CDR3 is built from 15 residues. The CDR3 nucleotides are TGTGCCTGGGGGCCGGCAGGTCGTGTGGGCACTGAAGCTTTCTTT. It encodes CAWGPAGRVGTEAFF.

This chain joins TRBV3-1 (or the pseudogene TRBV3-2) and TRBJ1-2; TRBD1 is a possible D gene (5 bases). The CDR3 spans 14 residues. Germline V gene lookup returns CDR1 LGHDT and CDR2 YNNKEL (reference sequence). The V and J ends lost 0 bases and 4 bases respectively, with 9 bases between them. The CDR3: CASSQEVGRYGYTF. The CDR3 coding sequence is TGTGCCAGCAGCCAAGAGGTGGGGCGCTATGGCTACACCTTC.

The chain recombines TRBV20-1 with TRBJ2-1; D is unclear. V was shortened by 3 bases and J by 9 bases, with 24 bases between the two germline ends. CDR1 and CDR2 (germline): DFQATT, SNEGSKA (reference sequence). CDR3 length equals 16 residues. The CDR3 DNA sequence: TGCAGTGCTAGTCGAGAAATAGCTACTGTGTATACTGAGCAGTTCTTC. As protein: CSASREIATVYTEQFF.

This clone has only one observation. This chain connects TRBV5-1 to TRBJ2-3; D possibly corresponds to TRBD2 (5 bases). Trimming took off 5 bases at V and 5 bases at J, with 15 bases between the two ends. CDR3 length: 14 residues. CDR1 is SGHRS, CDR2 YFSETQ, per germline. CDR3: CASRLQEEGDTQYF. In nucleotides, the CDR3 is TGCGCCAGCAGGTTGCAGGAGGAAGGAGATACGCAGTATTTT. Full variable domain (missing parts from reference TRBV5-1 and TRBJ2-3): KAGVTQTPRYLIKTRGQQVTLSCSPISGHRSVSWYQQTPGQGLQFLFEYFSETQRNKGNFPGRFSGRQFSNSRSEMNVSTLELGDSALYLCASRLQEEGDTQYFGPGTRLTVL.